The clone carrying this T cell receptor (beta chain) was seen at least ten times. As yet, its antigen is unknown. To make TCR beta libraries, researchers used iRepertoire HTBI primers and Arm-PCR of CDR3 regions. TCRdb analysed the multiplex PCR reads with MiXCR anew, one entry per CDR3 protein. Found here are 400,000 to 600,000 distinct CDR3 sequences, approximately 21% of them singletons; the top ten hold about 7%. Germline V lookup: CDR1 DFQATT, CDR2 SNEGSKA (reference sequence). V lost 3 bases, J lost 4 bases, and 12 bases lay in between. The CDR3 length is 13 residues. The time point: persistent/refractory GD, antithyroid drugs over 5 years with positive TRAb. Construction of the TCR library relied on RNA isolated from PBMCs. The sample is drawn from a study of regulatory T cells in long-lasting Graves disease. Whole-study results and caveats: Lower TCR diversity characterized persistent Graves' patients relative to newly diagnosed patients. Possibly, too few samples lowered accuracy. Gene preferences differed: TRBV28, TRBJ1-2, TRBJ2-5 in persistent cases.

The sequence was collected from a female donor with Graves disease. This chain joins TRBV20-1 and TRBJ1-1; no firm D call. The sequencing here drew on peripheral blood mononuclear cells (PBMCs), taken when the disease was refractory, from a patient treated with antithyroid drugs. The CDR3 spells CSARDPTTTEAFF. CDR3 sequence (DNA): TGCAGTGCTAGGGACCCCACAACCACTGAAGCTTTCTTT.